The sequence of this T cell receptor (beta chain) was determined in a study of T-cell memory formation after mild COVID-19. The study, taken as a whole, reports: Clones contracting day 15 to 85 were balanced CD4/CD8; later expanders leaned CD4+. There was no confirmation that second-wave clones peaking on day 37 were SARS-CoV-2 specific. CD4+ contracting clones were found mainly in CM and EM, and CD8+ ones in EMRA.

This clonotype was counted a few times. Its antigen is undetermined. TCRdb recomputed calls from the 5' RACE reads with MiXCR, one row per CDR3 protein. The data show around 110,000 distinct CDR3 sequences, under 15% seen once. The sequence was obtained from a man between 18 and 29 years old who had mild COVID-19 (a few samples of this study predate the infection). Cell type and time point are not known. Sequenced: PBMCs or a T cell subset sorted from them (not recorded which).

The CDR3 is CASSHLANEQFF. In DNA, the CDR3 is TGTGCCAGCAGCCACCTAGCGAATGAGCAGTTCTTC. The chain joins TRBV9 to TRBJ2-1; D may be TRBD2 (6 bases). V shed 4 bases and J shed 7 bases, with 9 bases lying between them. The length of the CDR3 is 12 residues. CDR1 and CDR2 (germline): SGDLS, YYNGEE. Full variable domain (outside the CDR3, taken from reference TRBV9 and TRBJ2-1): DSGVTQTPKHLITATGQRVTLRCSPRSGDLSVYWYQQSLDQGLQFLIQYYNGEERAKGNILERFSAQQFPDLHSELNLSSLELGDSALYFCASSHLANEQFFGPGTRLTVL.